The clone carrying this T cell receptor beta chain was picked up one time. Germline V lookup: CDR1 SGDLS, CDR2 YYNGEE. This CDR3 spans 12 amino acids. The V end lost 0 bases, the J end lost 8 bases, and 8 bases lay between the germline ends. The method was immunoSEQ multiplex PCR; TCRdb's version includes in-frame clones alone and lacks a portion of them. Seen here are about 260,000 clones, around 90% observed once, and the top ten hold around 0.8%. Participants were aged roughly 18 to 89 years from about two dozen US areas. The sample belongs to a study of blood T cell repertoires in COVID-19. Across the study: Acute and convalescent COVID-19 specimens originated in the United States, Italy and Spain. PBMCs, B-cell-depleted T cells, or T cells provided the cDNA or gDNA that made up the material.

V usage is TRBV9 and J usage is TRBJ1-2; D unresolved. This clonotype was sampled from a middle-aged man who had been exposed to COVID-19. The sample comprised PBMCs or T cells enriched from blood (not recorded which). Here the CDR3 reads CASSVGGLGYTF. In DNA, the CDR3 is TGTGCCAGCAGCGTAGGAGGACTGGGCTACACCTTC.